This is a list of T cell receptor beta chains from one sample in a study of OX40 agonist ivuxolimab in advanced cancers. Sequencing was performed with immunoSEQ multiplex PCR; in TCRdb, only in-frame clones are kept and a portion is missing. The sample yields under 60,000 clones, approximately 90% seen once. Sequenced here: CD4+ or CD8+ T cells sorted from blood, sampled in a trial of the OX40 agonist ivuxolimab. These receptor sequences come from an adult with an advanced solid tumor such as melanoma, head and neck, liver or kidney cancer. Both conserved end residues are part of each CDR3. D genes are given only for firm matches. The listing skips clone size in some rows; elsewhere it reads once, few, many or a size class.

TRBV28	TRBJ1-1	NA	NA	TGTGCCAGCAGTTTACTGGAGGGGAACACTGAAGCTTTCTTT	CASSLLEGNTEAFF
TRBV28	TRBJ1-6	NA	NA	TGTGCCAGCAGTTTCGGGGGTATTGATTCACCCCTCCACTTT	CASSFGGIDSPLHF
TRBV6-6	TRBJ2-7	NA	TRBD2	TGTGCCAGCAGCCAAACTAGCGGCAGCTCCTACGAGCAGTACTTC	CASSQTSGSSYEQYF
TRBV6-1	TRBJ2-5	NA	TRBD1	TGTGCCAGCAGTATGACGACAGGGGGAAGAGAGACCCAGTACTTC	CASSMTTGGRETQYF
TRBV4-1	TRBJ2-5	once	TRBD1	TGCGCCTCTAGGACAGGGAGTCAAGAGACCCAGTACTTC	CASRTGSQETQYF
TRBV23-1	TRBJ2-3	NA	NA	TGCGCCAGCAGTCATCTGACGGGGGACCCAGATACGCAGTATTTT	CASSHLTGDPDTQYF
TRBV6-6	TRBJ1-5	NA	NA	TGTGCCGGCGGGGCGGGGGGCAATCAGCCCCAGCATTTT	CAGGAGGNQPQHF
TRBV28	TRBJ2-6	NA	TRBD1	TGTGCCAGCAGTGTAGGAGGTTGGGGCAGGGGGCCCGGGGCCAACGTCCTGACTTTC	CASSVGGWGRGPGANVLTF
TRBV7-2	TRBJ2-7	NA	TRBD1	TGTGCCAGCAGCTTAGCGCGGGGACAGGGCTACGAGCAGTACTTC	CASSLARGQGYEQYF
TRBV28	TRBJ1-5	NA	NA	TGTGCCAGCAGTATAACCCGGGGGGCCCAGCATTTT	CASSITRGAQHF
TRBV4-2	TRBJ2-2	NA	NA	TGTGCCAGCAGCCCCCCCCGTAGCGGAGCGAACACCGGGGAGCTGTTTTTT	CASSPPRSGANTGELFF
TRBV5-6	TRBJ2-1	NA	NA	TGTGCCAGCAGCTTGGGGACCTACAATGAGCAGTTCTTC	CASSLGTYNEQFF
TRBV6-5	TRBJ1-1	NA	NA	TGTGCCAGCAGGGGAGGGAACACTGAAGCTTTCTTT	CASRGGNTEAFF
TRBV5-4	TRBJ2-1	NA	NA	TGTGCCAGCACCTCGGGGGACAGACTAAATGAGCAGTTCTTC	CASTSGDRLNEQFF
TRBV6-5	TRBJ2-6	NA	NA	TGTGCCAGCCGAAGGGAACACTCTGGGGCCAACGTCCTGACTTTC	CASRREHSGANVLTF
TRBV29-1	TRBJ2-7	NA	NA	TGCAGCGTTGGGCCAGCTACCTACGAGCAGTACTTC	CSVGPATYEQYF
TRBV19	TRBJ1-1	NA	NA	TGTGCCAGTAATATACCGCCGAACACTGAAGCTTTCTTT	CASNIPPNTEAFF
TRBV5-4	TRBJ2-5	once	TRBD2	TGTGCCAGCAGCTCTAGCGGGGCATACCAAGAGACCCAGTACTTC	CASSSSGAYQETQYF
TRBV6-5	TRBJ2-5	NA	TRBD1	TGTGCCAGCAGTTACTTGGGACAGGGGATTGGGACCCAGTACTTC	CASSYLGQGIGTQYF
TRBV6-1	TRBJ1-2	NA	NA	TGTGCCAGCAGTGAAGAAATAGCAGCAGCACTCTATGGCTACACCTTC	CASSEEIAAALYGYTF
TRBV28	TRBJ1-5	NA	NA	TGTGCCAGCAGTCCTCAAAGTTTGGGAAATCAGCCCCAGCATTTT	CASSPQSLGNQPQHF
TRBV11-2	TRBJ2-1	once	NA	TGTGCCAGCAGCCCGAGGGACCCCAGCTCCTACAATGAGCAGTTCTTC	CASSPRDPSSYNEQFF
TRBV19	TRBJ2-5	NA	NA	TGTGCCAGTAGTATAGAACCCAACAGACAAGAGACCCAGTACTTC	CASSIEPNRQETQYF
TRBV7-3	TRBJ1-4	NA	TRBD1	TGTGCCAGCAGCCTAGGACAGGGTGGAAAACTGTTTTTT	CASSLGQGGKLFF
TRBV28	TRBJ1-1	NA	NA	TGTGCCAGCAGTTTGACAGCGAACACTGAAGCTTTCTTT	CASSLTANTEAFF
TRBV7-8	TRBJ1-1	NA	NA	TGTGCCAGCAGCCGGGAGTACACTGAAGCTTTCTTT	CASSREYTEAFF
TRBV6-1	TRBJ1-5	NA	NA	TGTGCCAGCAGTACACAGGTTAATCAGCCCCAGCATTTT	CASSTQVNQPQHF
TRBV7-8	TRBJ1-1	NA	NA	TGTGCCAGCAGCCCCCCTCAGAACACTGAAGCTTTCTTT	CASSPPQNTEAFF
TRBV25-1	TRBJ1-3	NA	NA	TGTGCCAGCTCCCTGACGTCCACCATATATTTT	CASSLTSTIYF
TRBV5-4	TRBJ1-1	NA	TRBD1	TGTGCCAGCAGACTGGACAGGGAAACTGAAGCTTTCTTT	CASRLDRETEAFF
TRBV7-2	TRBJ2-1	NA	NA	TGTGCCAGCAGCTTGTCCCGGTGGGGTGAGCAGTTCTTC	CASSLSRWGEQFF
TRBV18	TRBJ2-7	NA	NA	TGTGCCAGCTCACCACAGGGCCCCTACGAGCAGTACTTC	CASSPQGPYEQYF
TRBV28	TRBJ1-1	NA	NA	TGTGCCAGCAGTGGCCAGACCATGAACACTGAAGCTTTCTTT	CASSGQTMNTEAFF
TRBV28	TRBJ2-7	NA	NA	TGTGCCAGCACGGGACTTACCTACGAGCAGTACTTC	CASTGLTYEQYF
TRBV7-9	TRBJ2-7	NA	TRBD2	TGTGCCAGCAGCTTCTTGTCCGGGACTAGTAAGCAGTACTTC	CASSFLSGTSKQYF
TRBV7-2	TRBJ2-5	NA	NA	TGTGCCAGCAGCTTAGGGGGCAGGGAGACCCAGTACTTC	CASSLGGRETQYF
TRBV7-6	TRBJ2-1	NA	NA	TGTGCCAGCAGCCGAGGCATCGATGAGCAGTTCTTC	CASSRGIDEQFF
TRBV7-2	TRBJ1-1	NA	NA	TGTGCCAGCAGACTGACAGGTAACACTGAAGCTTTCTTT	CASRLTGNTEAFF
TRBV9	TRBJ2-1	NA	NA	TGTGCCAGCAGCGTAGGAAGCCTCAATGAGCAGTTCTTC	CASSVGSLNEQFF